Shown below are 17 T cell receptor beta chains from a single sample sequenced in a study of technical replicates of blood from a handful of donors (dated by TCRdb to the late 2010s). The library was obtained by the immunoSEQ multiplex PCR assay. TCRdb limited this immuneACCESS table to in-frame rearrangements with V and J called. A share of clones is missing; checked studies link under half to unresolved V genes, and the rest is unexplained. Recorded for this sample are about 79,000 clones; roughly 94% of them occurred a single time. The ten biggest clones cover about 0.25% of the sample. The material sequenced was T cells isolated from PBMCs. These receptors were obtained from a human donor in good health.

V and J are TRBV28 and TRBJ2-3; 10 nucleotides match TRBD2. This CDR3 region has 18 residues. Germline V CDR1 and CDR2: MDHEN, SYDVKM. V lost 1 base, J lost 1 base, and 8 bases stayed unmatched. CDR3 bases: TGTGCCAGCAGTTTATTGAGCGGGAGGGCCCGTGGCACAGATACGCAGTATTTT. Amino acids: CASSLLSGRARGTDTQYF.

The chain has TRBV6-6 and TRBJ2-1; 8 bases align to TRBD2. This CDR3 spans 15 amino acids. Germline lookup yields CDR1 MNHNY and CDR2 SVGAGI (reference sequence). J lost 8 bases, V lost 2 bases, and 8 bases had no gene match. The CDR3 here is CASSYPGGGSDEQFF. CDR3 DNA sequence: TGTGCCAGCAGTTACCCCGGGGGGGGAAGCGATGAGCAGTTCTTC.

V usage is TRBV4-2 and J usage is TRBJ2-1, with a weak D call TRBD2 (6 bases). The CDR3 totals 15 residues. The V end was cut by 2 bases, the J end by 6 bases, with 14 bases between. Germline V CDR1 and CDR2: LGHNA, YNFKEQ. The CDR3 bases are TGTGCCAGCAGCCAATCTAGCGTCGACGCCAATGAGCAGTTCTTC. Its translation: CASSQSSVDANEQFF.

This clone was observed a single time. The chain links TRBV10-3 to TRBJ2-7; the match to TRBD2 covers 9 bases. The CDR3 is 15 amino acids. V shed 1 base and J 6 bases; nucleotides not matched to a gene: 7. The germline CDR1 and CDR2 sequences are ENHRY and SYGVKD. The CDR3 here is CAISEWYSGSREQYF. CDR3 in DNA: TGTGCCATCAGTGAGTGGTATAGCGGGAGTCGCGAGCAGTACTTC.

CDR3 DNA sequence: TGTGCCACCAGCAGAGATTCGAATGAGCAGTTCTTC. Protein sequence: CATSRDSNEQFF. This chain links TRBV15 with TRBJ2-1; D is uncertain. CDR1 and CDR2 (germline): LNHNV, YYDKDF (reference sequence). V was shortened by 0 bases and J by 7 bases, with 4 bases between the two germline ends. The CDR3 is 12 amino acids.

The genes are TRBV7-6 and TRBJ1-2; possible D gene TRBD1, 5 bases. Germline loops: CDR1 SGHVS, CDR2 FNYEAQ. The V end was cut by 1 base, the J end by 3 bases, with 9 bases between. This CDR3 is 14 amino acids long. The CDR3 nucleotides read TGTGCCAGCAGCTTAGGGGGGGGAGACTATGGCTACACCTTC. Amino acid sequence: CASSLGGGDYGYTF.

V usage is TRBV12-5 and J usage is TRBJ1-2; the match to TRBD1 covers 8 bases. In germline, CDR1 is LGHNT, CDR2 FRNRAP. CDR3 length equals 17 residues. Trimming cost V 2 bases and J 1 base; bases outside gene matches: 9. The CDR3 is CASGLSRGQGSNYGYTF. In DNA, the CDR3 is TGTGCTAGTGGTTTGTCCCGAGGACAGGGAAGTAACTATGGCTACACCTTC. Full variable domain (outside the CDR3, taken from reference TRBV12-5 and TRBJ1-2): DARVTQTPRHKVTEMGQEVTMRCQPILGHNTVFWYRQTMMQGLELLAYFRNRAPLDDSGMPKDRFSAEMPDATLATLKIQPSEPRDSAVYFCASGLSRGQGSNYGYTFGSGTRLTVV.

Written as DNA, the CDR3 is TGTGCCAGCAGCGTAGGACAGGGTGGAGAGACCCAGTACTTC. It is translated as CASSVGQGGETQYF. The rearrangement uses TRBV9 and TRBJ2-5; 7 bases are a match to TRBD1. V dropped 0 bases and J dropped 4; count of bases not matched to a gene: 3. Germline V lookup: CDR1 SGDLS, CDR2 YYNGEE. The CDR3 consists of 14 residues.

This sequence joins TRBV19 and TRBJ1-6; D might be TRBD1 (5 bases). Trimming pared 7 bases from V and 9 bases from J, leaving 16 bases between. CDR1 is LNHDA and CDR2 is SQIVND in the germline V gene (reference sequence). This CDR3 comprises 14 residues. For the CDR3, the DNA is TGTGCCAGTAACCCAACGCAGGGAACTTCACCCCTCCACTTT. Protein sequence: CASNPTQGTSPLHF. Supplemented by reference TRBV19 and TRBJ1-6, the full variable domain reads DGGITQSPKYLFRKEGQNVTLSCEQNLNHDAMYWYRQDPGQGLRLIYYSQIVNDFQKGDIAEGYSVSREKKESFPLTVTSAQKNPTAFYLCASNPTQGTSPLHFGNGTRLTVT.

This chain links TRBV29-1 with TRBJ2-7; the match to TRBD1 covers 8 bases. The J segment lost 3 bases and the V segment lost 7 bases, leaving 14 bases of the junction unmatched. The CDR3 is 15 residues long. Germline V gene data show CDR1 as SQVTM and CDR2 as ANQGSEA. The CDR3 nucleotides are TGCAGCGCCCCCCCGGACAGGGAGATAATCTACGAGCAGTACTTC. Its protein is CSAPPDREIIYEQYF.

Note on this clone: The same CDR3 arises from other DNA sequences in this sample as well. The chain combines TRBV28 with TRBJ2-1; no firm D call. V shed 3 bases and J shed 10 bases, with 4 bases lying between them. Germline assignment: CDR1 MDHEN and CDR2 SYDVKM. The CDR3 is 10 residues long. DNA of the CDR3: TGTGCCAGCAGTTTGCGAGAGCAGTTCTTC. Its protein product is CASSLREQFF.

This sequence joins TRBV6-1 and TRBJ2-3; weak D call: TRBD1 (6 bases). The CDR3 extends over 14 amino acids. Germline loops: CDR1 MNHNS, CDR2 SASEGT. V was cut by 4 bases and J by 3 bases, with 11 bases left in between. CDR3 sequence: CASSAGDLTDTQYF. The CDR3 nucleotides read TGTGCCAGCAGTGCAGGGGATTTAACAGATACGCAGTATTTT.

This rearrangement joins TRBV28 to TRBJ1-5; unclear D gene. Germline CDR1 MDHEN, CDR2 SYDVKM. V was trimmed by 2 bases and J by 6 bases, leaving 14 bases between them. This CDR3 contains 15 residues. CDR3 protein: CASSLIWREGQPQHF. For the CDR3, the DNA is TGTGCCAGCAGTTTAATTTGGAGGGAGGGTCAGCCCCAGCATTTT. The full variable domain, in which reference TRBV28 and TRBJ1-5 provide the parts outside the CDR3, is DVKVTQSSRYLVKRTGEKVFLECVQDMDHENMFWYRQDPGLGLRLIYFSYDVKMKEKGDIPEGYSVSREKKERFSLILESASTNQTSMYLCASSLIWREGQPQHFGDGTRLSIL.

The J gene is TRBJ1-1, the V gene TRBV4-1; D might be TRBD1 (5 bases). Trimming shortened V by 2 bases and J by 2 bases, and 9 bases separated the two germline ends. Germline CDR1 reads MGHRA; CDR2 reads YSYEKL. This CDR3 spans 14 amino acids. The CDR3, as DNA: TGCGCCAGCAGCCAACCGGGGGGAAACACTGAAGCTTTCTTT. Amino acids: CASSQPGGNTEAFF.

The rearrangement joins TRBV6-5 to TRBJ1-1, with unresolved D. Deletions cut 5 bases from V and 3 bases from J, with 7 bases between. The length of the CDR3 is 12 residues. Germline loops: CDR1 MNHEY, CDR2 SVGAGI. CDR3: CASSQADTEAFF. The CDR3 bases are TGTGCCAGCAGTCAAGCGGACACTGAAGCTTTCTTT.

The V and J genes are TRBV5-5 and TRBJ1-2; tentatively, D is TRBD1 (5 bases). In germline, CDR1 is SGHKS, CDR2 YYEKEE (reference sequence). There are 17 residues in the CDR3. Trimming left V 1 base short and J 1 base short, with 17 bases between. The CDR3 spells CASSLRVQGSGNYGYTF. As DNA, the CDR3 is TGTGCCAGCAGCTTGCGGGTTCAGGGTTCCGGTAACTATGGCTACACCTTC.

This clone was seen once. The chain combines TRBV19 with TRBJ2-3, with D tentatively TRBD2 (5 bases). The CDR3 is 17 residues long. Trimming removed 6 bases from V and 1 base from J, with 20 bases in between. Germline V lookup: CDR1 LNHDA, CDR2 SQIVND (reference sequence). The CDR3 sequence: CASRNPSGRRGTDTQYF. CDR3 DNA sequence: TGTGCCAGTAGAAATCCATCGGGGAGACGGGGCACAGATACGCAGTATTTT.